This is a list of T cell receptor beta chains from one sample in a study of T cell responses to AZD1222 COVID-19 vaccine. The assay was immunoSEQ multiplex PCR, and TCRdb's table has in-frame clones only and misses some. Found here are under 150,000 clones, approximately 89% of them singletons; the top ten hold roughly 5%. Sequenced material: peripheral blood, taken on day 0 of AZD1222 vaccination. Receptors were obtained from an adult in good health. Both conserved end residues are part of each CDR3. Each record gives: clone size, V gene, D gene, J gene, CDR3 DNA, CDR3 protein. A D gene is named only where the DNA matches it firmly. Clone size, where shown, is once, few, many, or a class for clones that have expanded.

>-|TRBV28|-|TRBJ1-1
TGTGCCAGCAGGTATCGCACTTACATGAACACTGAAGCTTTCTTT
CASRYRTYMNTEAFF
>-|TRBV9|-|TRBJ1-2
TGTGCCAGCAGCGTGAGCCCCCTCGCTGGCTACACCTTC
CASSVSPLAGYTF
>-|TRBV12-3/TRBV12-4|-|TRBJ1-5
TGTGCCAGCAGTTTCGAAAATCAGCCCCAGCATTTT
CASSFENQPQHF
>once|TRBV10-3|TRBD2|TRBJ2-1
TGTGCCGCATTTAGCGGGGGGACGATCGATGAGCAGTTCTTC
CAAFSGGTIDEQFF
>-|TRBV6-4|-|TRBJ2-1
TGTGCCAGCTCCCCCGGGACGGAAGACAATGAGCAGTTCTTC
CASSPGTEDNEQFF
>-|TRBV27|-|TRBJ1-2
TGTGCCAGCGCCCCCCGGGGGCAGGGTAGAAGTTTTAACTATGGCTACACCTTC
CASAPRGQGRSFNYGYTF
>-|TRBV27|TRBD1|TRBJ1-2
TGTGCCAGCAGTTCGACAGGGGTATACTCGGTAGATGGCTACACCTTC
CASSSTGVYSVDGYTF
>-|TRBV7-2|-|TRBJ2-5
TGTGCCAGCAGCTTAACTGGCAGGGCGAGTCTAGAGACCCAGTACTTC
CASSLTGRASLETQYF
>-|TRBV25-1|TRBD1|TRBJ2-1
TGTGCCAGCAGTGAACCCGGGACAGGAGGGGGGAATGAGCAGTTCTTC
CASSEPGTGGGNEQFF
>-|TRBV6-4|TRBD2|TRBJ2-1
TGTGCCAGCAGTCCGCGTAGCGGGAGTGCCAATGAGCAGTTCTTC
CASSPRSGSANEQFF
>-|TRBV5-4|-|TRBJ2-3
TGTGCCAGCAGTGCGGGCACAGATACGCAGTATTTT
CASSAGTDTQYF
>-|TRBV15|-|TRBJ2-5
TGTGCCACCGGTTTATTGCAAGAGACCCAGTACTTC
CATGLLQETQYF
>-|TRBV7-9|-|TRBJ2-1
TGTGCCAGCAGCTTAGTTCCCCAACGCTCCTACAATGAGCAGTTCTTC
CASSLVPQRSYNEQFF
>-|TRBV7-3|TRBD2|TRBJ2-3
TGTGCCAGCAGCTCCCTAGGGGGAGCGGGGGGGGATACGCAGTATTTT
CASSSLGGAGGDTQYF
>-|TRBV9|TRBD2|TRBJ2-1
TGTGCCAGCAGCGTGGGACTAGCGGGAGGTGAGCAGTTCTTC
CASSVGLAGGEQFF
>-|TRBV5-1|TRBD1|TRBJ1-6
TGCGCCAGCAGCCCAGGACAGGGGGCGCGTCCACCCCTCCACTTT
CASSPGQGARPPLHF
>-|TRBV11-2|-|TRBJ1-6
TGTGCCAGCCCCCGGCCAGCTTCACCCCTCCACTTT
CASPRPASPLHF
>-|TRBV6-2/TRBV6-3|-|TRBJ2-6
TGTGCCAGCAGTTACGGGGCGAGTAGAAGGGCTGGGGCCAACGTCCTGACTTTC
CASSYGASRRAGANVLTF
>-|TRBV5-1|TRBD1|TRBJ1-2
TGCGCCAGCAGCTCGACAGGGAATCGAGGCTATGGCTACACCTTC
CASSSTGNRGYGYTF
>-|TRBV4-2|-|TRBJ1-6
TGTGCCAGCAGCCAAGTACGTAACAGGGCCGCTTCACCCCTCCACTTT
CASSQVRNRAASPLHF
>-|TRBV2|TRBD1|TRBJ1-5
TGTGCCAGCAGCAAGGGGACAGGGATGAGCGGCAATCAGCCCCAGCATTTT
CASSKGTGMSGNQPQHF
>-|TRBV11-2|TRBD2|TRBJ2-1
TGTGCCAGCAGCTTAGTGTATGGGAGGGCCTACAATGAGCAGTTCTTC
CASSLVYGRAYNEQFF
>-|TRBV5-1|-|TRBJ1-4
TGCGCCAGCAGGCTGACCCTACAAGATGAAAAACTGTTTTTT
CASRLTLQDEKLFF
>-|TRBV27|-|TRBJ1-1
TGTGCCAGCAAGAGGGGCCAGAACACTGAAGCTTTCTTT
CASKRGQNTEAFF
>-|TRBV18|-|TRBJ1-3
TGTGCCAGCTCACCAGGGACCTCTGGAAACACCATATATTTT
CASSPGTSGNTIYF
>-|TRBV4-3|-|TRBJ1-2
TGCGCCAGCAGCCAAGTTCGACCGGGAGCCAACTATGGCTACACCTTC
CASSQVRPGANYGYTF
>-|TRBV27|-|TRBJ1-4
TGTGCCAGCAGTCCCCAGTTGCCAACTAATGAAAAACTGTTTTTT
CASSPQLPTNEKLFF
>-|TRBV6-5|TRBD1|TRBJ1-5
TGTGCCAGCAGTAGACAGGGGGCGGGGCAGCCCCAGCATTTT
CASSRQGAGQPQHF
>-|TRBV19|TRBD1|TRBJ1-2
TGTGCCAGTAGTATAAGGACCGGGACAGGGGACGCCTATGGCTACACCTTC
CASSIRTGTGDAYGYTF
>-|TRBV7-3|TRBD1|TRBJ2-1
TGTGCCAGCAGCTTAAACTCAAGGGGGCTGGGGAATGAGCAGTTCTTC
CASSLNSRGLGNEQFF
>-|TRBV7-4|-|TRBJ1-5
TGTGCCAGCAGCTTAGGAGGGGCTAACAATCAGCCCCAGCATTTT
CASSLGGANNQPQHF
>once|TRBV6-1|-|TRBJ1-6
TGTGCCAGCAGTGAAGATCGGTATTCACCCCTCCACTTT
CASSEDRYSPLHF
>-|TRBV2|-|TRBJ2-5
TGTGCCATCAGGGGAGCGTACCAAGAGACCCAGTACTTC
CAIRGAYQETQYF
>-|TRBV7-3|-|TRBJ2-1
TGTGCCAGCAGCACCCCCCCCGGGACAAAGGTCTGGCAGTTCTTC
CASSTPPGTKVWQFF
>-|TRBV7-2|TRBD1|TRBJ1-2
TGTGCCAGCAGCTTACCCCACGGGGAGACAGGGAGATGGTATGGCTACACCTTC
CASSLPHGETGRWYGYTF
>-|TRBV6-5|-|TRBJ2-6
TGTGCCAGCAGTTATGGGGGTACGGGGGCCAACGTCCTGACTTTC
CASSYGGTGANVLTF
>-|TRBV2|-|TRBJ2-1
TGTGCCAGCAGCGCCCTAGCAGACAATGAGCAGTTCTTC
CASSALADNEQFF
>-|TRBV13|TRBD2|TRBJ2-3
TGTGCCAGCAGCTTTAGTCCTAGCGGGGGGGCTTTGACAGATACGCAGTATTTT
CASSFSPSGGALTDTQYF
>once|TRBV21-1|-|TRBJ1-1
TGTGCCAGCAGCACACCGACAGGTGGTGGTTTCCCTGAAGCTTTCTTT
CASSTPTGGGFPEAFF
>-|TRBV5-4|-|TRBJ1-2
TGTGCCAGCGGAGGGTTGGACACTTCGGGCCTTAACTATGGCTACACCTTC
CASGGLDTSGLNYGYTF